This passage covers 16 T cell receptor beta chains from one sample sequenced in a study of cytomegalovirus exposure and HLA in healthy donors. It was with 60 Vbeta and 13 Jbeta primers that the PCR ran. Clones were sequenced by immunoSEQ multiplex PCR, and TCRdb holds only the in-frame ones, with some missing. This sample carries just over 200,000 clones, 82% of them seen once, and the ten largest clones take about 3%. Input material: PBMCs. The receptors come from a woman in her thirties or forties in good health and CMV-seronegative.

The gene calls are TRBV7-9 and TRBJ1-3, with TRBD1 matching 7 bases. Germline V gene data show CDR1 as SEHNR and CDR2 as FQNEAQ (reference sequence). This CDR3 is built from 14 residues. Trimming cost V 11 bases and J 4 bases; bases outside gene matches: 11. The CDR3 sequence is CADTGVSSGNTIYF. In DNA, the CDR3 is TGTGCCGACACAGGGGTTTCCTCGGGAAACACCATATATTTT.

V is TRBV11-2 and J is TRBJ2-4, with 9 bases aligning to TRBD1. Germline-derived CDR1 and CDR2 are SGHAT and FQNNGV. V lost 4 bases, J lost 11 bases, and 6 bases stayed unmatched. The CDR3 totals 13 residues. The CDR3: CASSSGQGIFQYF. As DNA, the CDR3 is TGTGCCAGCAGCTCTGGACAGGGGATCTTTCAGTACTTC.

This chain joins TRBV4-2 and TRBJ2-3; possible D gene TRBD1, 6 bases. In germline, CDR1 is LGHNA, CDR2 YNFKEQ. With 2 bases removed from V and 6 bases from J, the gap between germline ends came to 15 bases. There are 15 residues in the CDR3. CDR3 DNA sequence: TGTGCCAGCAGCCAATCTAGAACAGGGACCGATACGCAGTATTTT. Translating gives CASSQSRTGTDTQYF.

The V and J genes are TRBV5-4 and TRBJ1-2; TRBD1 might be the D (5 bases). Germline V CDR1 and CDR2: SGHNT, YYREEE (reference sequence). Trimming left V 3 bases short and J 5 bases short, with 26 bases between. The CDR3 length is 18 residues. The DNA for the CDR3 is TGTGCCAGCAGCTCGCCCTGGGGGAGGGGTTCCGCTGGATATGGCTACACCTTC. It yields the protein CASSSPWGRGSAGYGYTF.

The CDR3 nucleotides are TGTGCCAGCAGTTTCGACAGGTCCTATGGCTACACCTTC. Its protein is CASSFDRSYGYTF. The rearrangement joins TRBV27 to TRBJ1-2; tentative D call: TRBD1 (6 bases). Trimming shortened V by 3 bases and J by 4 bases, and 9 bases separated the two germline ends. The germline V gene has CDR1 MNHEY and CDR2 SMNVEV (reference sequence). The CDR3 loop spans 13 amino acids.

Written as DNA, the CDR3 is TGCAGCGCCTTAGCCCACCTGGACGGGGAGCTGTTTTTT. Amino acids: CSALAHLDGELFF. The V and J genes are TRBV29-1 and TRBJ2-2; D ambiguous. The V and J ends lost 7 bases and 7 bases respectively, with 16 bases between them. The CDR3 loop spans 13 amino acids. From germline, CDR1 is SQVTM and CDR2 ANQGSEA.

Written as DNA, the CDR3 is TGTGCCAGCAGTGGACTAGCGGGAGGGCCGGTCTACGAGCAGTACTTC. Protein product: CASSGLAGGPVYEQYF. This sequence joins TRBV6-1 and TRBJ2-5; 14 bases match TRBD2. The tail of the sequence fits TRBJ2-7 better, so the J call may be wrong. This CDR3 comprises 16 residues. Germline CDR1 MNHNS, CDR2 SASEGT.

The rearrangement links TRBV4-1 to TRBJ2-5; possibly TRBD2 for D (6 bases). The CDR3 has 15 residues. The V gene lost 4 bases and the J gene lost 5 bases, with 17 bases spanning the gap. CDR1 and CDR2 (germline): MGHRA, YSYEKL. The CDR3 reads CASSRDGLLGETQYF. The CDR3 bases are TGCGCCAGCAGCCGGGACGGACTACTGGGGGAGACCCAGTACTTC.

This chain links TRBV25-1 with TRBJ2-7; no reliable D call. Germline V lookup: CDR1 MGHDK, CDR2 SYGVNS. V lost 2 bases to trimming and J lost 3 bases, with 5 bases between them. The CDR3 consists of 12 residues. For the CDR3, the DNA is TGTGCCAGCAGTGAACAGTACTACGAGCAGTACTTC. This encodes CASSEQYYEQYF.

The genes are TRBV13 and TRBJ2-7; 8 nucleotides agree with TRBD1. J lost 2 bases, V lost 8 bases, and 8 bases had no gene match. Per germline, CDR1 PRHDT and CDR2 FYEKMQ (reference sequence). This CDR3 comprises 14 residues. CDR3 DNA: TGTGCCAGCGGATTCCGGACAGGGCCCTACGAGCAGTACTTC. It is translated as CASGFRTGPYEQYF. Supplemented by reference TRBV13 and TRBJ2-7, the full variable domain reads AAGVIQSPRHLIKEKRETATLKCYPIPRHDTVYWYQQGPGQDPQFLISFYEKMQSDKGSIPDRFSAQQFSDYHSELNMSSLELGDSALYFCASGFRTGPYEQYFGPGTRLTVT.

This clone was picked up a small number of times. This sequence joins TRBV6-1 and TRBJ2-3; D might be TRBD1 (6 bases). This CDR3 spans 15 amino acids. Germline values: CDR1 MNHNS, CDR2 SASEGT. V was cut by 7 bases and J by 4 bases, with 18 bases left in between. CDR3 residues: CASTFTGTSPDTQYF. In DNA form, the CDR3 reads TGTGCCAGCACCTTCACCGGGACATCCCCAGATACGCAGTATTTT.

This clone was seen only once. The V call is TRBV15, the J call TRBJ2-3, with 11 bases lining up with TRBD2. From germline, CDR1 is LNHNV and CDR2 YYDKDF (reference sequence). CDR3 size: 16 residues. The junction had 9 bases not matched to a gene; V was cut back by 1 base and J by 9 bases. The CDR3 sequence: CATSRAQLAGEGTQYF. The DNA of the CDR3 is TGTGCCACCAGCAGAGCGCAACTAGCGGGAGAAGGGACGCAGTATTTT.

This rearrangement joins TRBV5-1 to TRBJ2-7, with D tentatively TRBD1 (6 bases). The CDR3 length is 14 residues. Trimming left V 4 bases short and J 3 bases short, with 14 bases between. Germline V gene data show CDR1 as SGHRS and CDR2 as YFSETQ. CDR3 sequence (DNA): TGCGCCAGCAGCGCGGACTGGGGACACTACGAGCAGTACTTC. It translates to CASSADWGHYEQYF.

The genes are TRBV5-1 and TRBJ2-5, with 12 positions matching TRBD1. Germline-derived CDR1 and CDR2 are SGHRS and YFSETQ. The junction had 6 bases not matched to a gene; V was cut back by 4 bases and J by 5 bases. The CDR3 spans 15 residues. The CDR3 sequence: CASSPGTGGLETQYF. The CDR3, as DNA: TGCGCCAGCAGCCCCGGGACAGGGGGCTTGGAGACCCAGTACTTC.

The chain employs TRBV27 and TRBJ2-3, with D perhaps matching TRBD1 (6 bases). The CDR3 is 16 amino acids. Germline V CDR1 and CDR2: MNHEY, SMNVEV (reference sequence). Deletions cut 3 bases from V and 4 bases from J, with 17 bases between. The CDR3 protein is CASSLLERGGSDTQYF. In nucleotides, the CDR3 is TGTGCCAGCAGTTTGTTAGAGAGAGGGGGATCAGATACGCAGTATTTT.

The chain recombines TRBV30 with TRBJ2-5, with TRBD2 matching over 11 bases. V trimming: 3 bases; J trimming: 1 base; junction bases outside the gene matches: 4. This CDR3 is 15 amino acids long. Germline V gene sequence: CDR1 GTSNPN, CDR2 SVGIG (reference sequence). As DNA, the CDR3 is TGTGCCTGGAGAGCGGGACTAGCGGCCCAAGAGACCCAGTACTTC. Amino acids: CAWRAGLAAQETQYF. Together with reference TRBV30 and TRBJ2-5, the CDR3 gives the full variable domain: SQTIHQWPATLVQPVGSPLSLECTVEGTSNPNLYWYRQAAGRGLQLLFYSVGIGQISSEVPQNLSASRPQDRQFILSSKKLLLSDSGFYLCAWRAGLAAQETQYFGPGTRLLVL.